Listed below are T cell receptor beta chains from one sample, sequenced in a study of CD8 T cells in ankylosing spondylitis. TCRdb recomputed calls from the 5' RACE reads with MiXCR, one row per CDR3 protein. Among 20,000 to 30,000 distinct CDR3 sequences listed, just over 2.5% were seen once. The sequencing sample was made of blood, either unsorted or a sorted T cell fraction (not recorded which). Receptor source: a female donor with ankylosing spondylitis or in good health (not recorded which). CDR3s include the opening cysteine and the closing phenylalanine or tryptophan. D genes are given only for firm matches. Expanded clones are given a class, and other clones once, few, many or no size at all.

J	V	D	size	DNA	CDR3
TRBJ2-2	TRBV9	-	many	TGTGCCAGCAGCGTTGGTGGGGGCGCATACACCGGGGAGCTGTTTTTT	CASSVGGGAYTGELFF
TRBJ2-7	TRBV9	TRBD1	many	TGTGCCAGCAGCGACCAGGGGGCGGGTGAGCAGTACTTC	CASSDQGAGEQYF
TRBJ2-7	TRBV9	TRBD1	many	TGTGCCAGCAGCGAGTCGGGACAGGGTGACGAGCAGTACTTC	CASSESGQGDEQYF
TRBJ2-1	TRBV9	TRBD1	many	TGTGCCAGCAGCGTTACAGGGGGCGCGGTGGGCTACAATGAGCAGTTCTTC	CASSVTGGAVGYNEQFF
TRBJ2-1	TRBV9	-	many	TGTGCCAGCAGCCCAACGGATTACAATGAGCAGTTCTTC	CASSPTDYNEQFF
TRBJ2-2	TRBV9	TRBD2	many	TGTGCCAGCAGCGTAATTCCCGGACTAGGGACGGCCGGGGAGCTGTTTTTT	CASSVIPGLGTAGELFF
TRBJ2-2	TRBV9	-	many	TGTGCCAGCAGCGTTCGGGTGAACACCGGGGAGCTGTTTTTT	CASSVRVNTGELFF
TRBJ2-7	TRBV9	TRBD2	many	TGTGCCAGCAGCTCACAGCGGGAGGGAGCCTACGAGCAGTACTTC	CASSSQREGAYEQYF
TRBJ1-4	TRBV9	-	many	TGTGCCAGCAGCGTAGCTCCGGGGACTAATGAAAAACTGTTTTTT	CASSVAPGTNEKLFF
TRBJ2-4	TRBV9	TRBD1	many	TGTGCCAGCAGCGTAGGGATTTTGGGGACAGGGAAAAACATTCAGTACTTC	CASSVGILGTGKNIQYF
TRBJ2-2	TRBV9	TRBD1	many	TGTGCCAGCAGCGCAAGACAGGGGTCGAACACCGGGGAGCTGTTTTTT	CASSARQGSNTGELFF
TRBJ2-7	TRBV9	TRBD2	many	TGTGCCAGCAGCGTAGGGCTAGCGGGGCCCTACGAGCAGTACTTC	CASSVGLAGPYEQYF
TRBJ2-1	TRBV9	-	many	TGTGCCAGCAGCGTAAACTCTGGGGCCGTCTACAATGAGCAGTTCTTC	CASSVNSGAVYNEQFF
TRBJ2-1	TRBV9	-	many	TGTGCCAGCAGCCCATTTCGGACGAACCACAATGAGCAGTTCTTC	CASSPFRTNHNEQFF
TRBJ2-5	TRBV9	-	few	TGTGCCAGCAGCGGCGGAGGAGGGCTTGAAGAGACCCAGTACTTC	CASSGGGGLEETQYF
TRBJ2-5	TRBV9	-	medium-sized	TGTGCCAGCAGCGTAGGGACAGAAGAGACCCAGTACTTC	CASSVGTEETQYF
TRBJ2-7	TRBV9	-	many	TGTGCCAGCAGCTATGGGGGCCTAGGTACGGACGAGCAGTACTTC	CASSYGGLGTDEQYF
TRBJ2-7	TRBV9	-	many	TGTGCCAGCAGCGTAGGTGAGGGTAGGAACGAGCAGTACTTC	CASSVGEGRNEQYF
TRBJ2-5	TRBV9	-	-	TGTGCCAGCAGCGCCCGGACAGCTCCCCAAGAGACCCAGTACTTC	CASSARTAPQETQYF
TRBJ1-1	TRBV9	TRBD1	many	TGTGCCAGCAGCAGAGAGTTGGGACAGGGGGACACTGAAGCTTTCTTT	CASSRELGQGDTEAFF
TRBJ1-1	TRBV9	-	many	TGTGCCAGCAGCGGGCGGACAGCTAACGAAGCTTTCTTT	CASSGRTANEAFF
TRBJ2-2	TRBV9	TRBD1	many	TGTGCCAGCAGCGTCCAAGGACAGGGTCGTGACACCGGGGAGCTGTTTTTT	CASSVQGQGRDTGELFF
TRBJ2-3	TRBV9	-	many	TGTGCCAGCAGCGTAGACGGGGAAGATACGCAGTATTTT	CASSVDGEDTQYF
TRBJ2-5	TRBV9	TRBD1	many	TGTGCCAGCAGCGATTATGGGACAGGGCGGCAAGAGACCCAGTACTTC	CASSDYGTGRQETQYF
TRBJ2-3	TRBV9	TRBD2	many	TGTGCCAGCAGCCCTGATACTAGCGGGATTGGGACAGATACGCAGTATTTT	CASSPDTSGIGTDTQYF
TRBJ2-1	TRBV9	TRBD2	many	TGTGCCAGCAGCGAGGGGCCTAGCGGGAGTAATGAGCAGTTCTTC	CASSEGPSGSNEQFF
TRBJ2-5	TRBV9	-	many	TGTGCCAGCAGCGTCATCCCTTCAGGCGGGAAGACCCAGTACTTC	CASSVIPSGGKTQYF